This T cell receptor beta chain appears in the sequencing data of a study of neurological immune-mediated disorders. Study-wide results and caveats: Patients with HTLV-1-associated myelopathy showed the most TCR clonal expansion. Those with multiple sclerosis showed the least, falling below healthy controls. The absence of shared CDR3 amino acid sequences among expanded clones across subjects suggests private repertoires in all groups.

The sample holds a few counts of this clonotype. Antigen unknown. CDR1 is LNHNV, CDR2 YYDKDF, per germline (reference sequence). Trimming took 8 bases from V and 5 from J, leaving 12 bases between them. The length of the CDR3 is 12 residues. cDNA synthesis was performed by 5'RACE with 10-nucleotide random UMIs. Each CDR3 protein is one row after TCRdb ran MiXCR on the 5' RACE reads. Altogether about 62,000 distinct CDR3 sequences are present, approximately 4.6% being singletons, with the ten largest covering less than 3.5%. The receptor was derived from a woman between 50 and 59 years old with multiple sclerosis. This rearrangement joins TRBV15 to TRBJ2-5; perhaps TRBD1 as D (6 bases). Sequencing input: PBMCs. The chain's CDR3 is CATSQGRETQYF. Written as DNA, the CDR3 is TGTGCCACCTCGCAGGGGCGGGAGACCCAGTACTTC.